This passage covers 30 T cell receptor beta chains from one sample sequenced in a study of T cell changes during pregnancy in multiple sclerosis. Clones were read by immunoSEQ multiplex PCR, and TCRdb kept only the in-frame ones, dropping some. This sample has over 30,000 clones, with 91% found just once. The sample was CD4+ T cells from peripheral blood mononuclear cells, taken in the second trimester of pregnancy. The receptors come from a female donor in good health, enrolled as a control in a pregnancy study.

V gene TRBV5-6 combines with J gene TRBJ1-6; TRBD1 might be the D (6 bases). Trimming removed 4 bases from V and 0 bases from J, with 14 bases in between. In germline, CDR1 is SGHDT, CDR2 YYEEEE. The CDR3 length is 17 residues. CDR3 nucleotide sequence: TGTGCCAGCAGCAGCGGGACATTTAGCTCCTATAATTCACCCCTCCACTTT. Its translation is CASSSGTFSSYNSPLHF.

The chain uses TRBV27 and TRBJ2-7; D ambiguous. The germline CDR1 and CDR2 sequences are MNHEY and SMNVEV (reference sequence). The CDR3 runs 15 residues. The V end was cut by 6 bases, the J end by 5 bases, with 20 bases between. Written as DNA, the CDR3 is TGTGCCAGCAGGCCCCTTTTGAGACCCCGGGACGAGCAGTACTTC. It codes for CASRPLLRPRDEQYF.

The V and J genes are TRBV7-2 and TRBJ1-3; unclear D gene. From germline, CDR1 is SGHTA and CDR2 FQGNSA. V lost 5 bases to trimming and J lost 1 base, with 3 bases between them. The CDR3 is made up of 12 amino acids. Here the CDR3 DNA reads TGTGCCAGCAGCGTATCTGGAAACACCATATATTTT. Translating it yields CASSVSGNTIYF. Filled out from reference TRBV7-2 and TRBJ1-3, the complete variable domain reads GAGVSQSPSNKVTEKGKDVELRCDPISGHTALYWYRQSLGQGLEFLIYFQGNSAPDKSGLPSDRFSAERTGGSVSTLTIQRTQQEDSAVYLCASSVSGNTIYFGEGSWLTVV.

V and J are TRBV9 and TRBJ1-6; D is undetermined. Trimming stripped 2 bases from V and 0 bases from J, with 6 bases between. Per germline, CDR1 SGDLS and CDR2 YYNGEE. The CDR3 extends over 15 amino acids. CDR3 sequence: CASSVSSSYNSPLHF. The DNA of the CDR3 is TGTGCCAGCAGCGTCTCGAGCTCCTATAATTCACCCCTCCACTTT. Filled out from reference TRBV9 and TRBJ1-6, the complete variable domain reads DSGVTQTPKHLITATGQRVTLRCSPRSGDLSVYWYQQSLDQGLQFLIQYYNGEERAKGNILERFSAQQFPDLHSELNLSSLELGDSALYFCASSVSSSYNSPLHFGNGTRLTVT.

This clone was counted once. The chain uses TRBV4-2 and TRBJ1-2; D remains unclear. The CDR3 consists of 13 residues. Germline V gene sequence: CDR1 LGHNA, CDR2 YNFKEQ. V was pared by 0 bases and J by 6 bases, with 8 bases between. In DNA form, the CDR3 reads TGTGCCAGCAGCCAAGATTCTAGAGATGGCTACACCTTC. Translated, it gives CASSQDSRDGYTF.

The chain employs TRBV6-4 and TRBJ1-5; the D gene is possibly TRBD1 (5 bases). Germline values: CDR1 MRHNA, CDR2 SNTAGT. The CDR3 has 16 amino acids. Trimming removed 2 bases at V and 3 bases at J, with 14 bases between. The CDR3 region is CASSDDRKLPNQPQHF. In DNA, the CDR3 is TGTGCCAGCAGTGACGACAGAAAACTGCCCAATCAGCCCCAGCATTTT.

CDR3 coding DNA: TGTGCCAGCACTAAAGACAGCTACAACAATCAGCCCCAGCATTTT. Protein product: CASTKDSYNNQPQHF. This chain joins TRBV2 and TRBJ1-5; TRBD1 might be the D (5 bases). Trimming took 7 bases from V and 3 from J, leaving 16 bases between them. Germline CDR1 is SNHLY and CDR2 is FYNNEI. There are 15 residues in the CDR3.

The V call is TRBV27, the J call TRBJ2-6, with D possibly being TRBD2 (6 bases). CDR3 length equals 16 residues. The germline V gene has CDR1 MNHEY and CDR2 SMNVEV (reference sequence). The V end lost 3 bases, the J end lost 0 bases, and 9 bases lay between the germline ends. CDR3 amino acids: CASSLGGSSGANVLTF. Written as DNA, the CDR3 is TGTGCCAGCAGTTTGGGGGGAAGCTCTGGGGCCAACGTCCTGACTTTC.

The chain couples TRBV11-1 to TRBJ2-1; D call uncertain. Germline CDR1 is SGHAT and CDR2 is FQDESV (reference sequence). The V end was cut by 1 base, the J end by 7 bases, with 8 bases between. The CDR3 totals 13 residues. The CDR3 DNA reads as TGTGCCAGCAGCTTAGGGTCCAGGAATGAGCAGTTCTTC. This translates into CASSLGSRNEQFF.

This clone was detected only once. V and J are TRBV6-1 and TRBJ2-3, with 8 bases aligning to TRBD2. This CDR3 is built from 18 residues. Germline CDR1 is MNHNS and CDR2 is SASEGT. Trimming at V came to 3 bases and at J to 5 bases, leaving 16 bases not matched to a gene. The CDR3 DNA sequence: TGTGCCAGCAGTGAGGGGCCGATGGGCGGGGGGAGCCGAGATACGCAGTATTTT. Encoded protein: CASSEGPMGGGSRDTQYF.

J is TRBJ2-3 and V is TRBV6-5, with unresolved D. Germline CDR1 is MNHEY and CDR2 is SVGAGI. Trimming cost V 6 bases and J 0 bases, with 4 bases left between them. The CDR3 is 12 residues long. The CDR3 protein is CASRTSTDTQYF. The CDR3 DNA follows: TGTGCCAGCAGAACTAGCACAGATACGCAGTATTTT.

This clone came up a few times. The genes are TRBV11-2 and TRBJ2-2; the match to TRBD2 covers 9 bases. The CDR3 covers 16 residues. CDR1 is SGHAT and CDR2 is FQNNGV in the germline V gene. Germline trimming cut 2 bases from V and 4 bases from J; bases unmatched to any gene: 5. The CDR3 DNA follows: TGTGCCAGCAGCTTAATCGGCGGGGGGGCCACCGGGGAGCTGTTTTTT. Its translation is CASSLIGGGATGELFF.

The genes are TRBV6-5 and TRBJ2-7; 9 bases map to TRBD1. Germline CDR1 MNHEY, CDR2 SVGAGI. V trimming: 2 bases; J trimming: 0 bases; junction bases outside the gene matches: 2. The CDR3 spans 15 residues. CDR3 in amino acids: CASSYGTGRSYEQYF. The DNA for the CDR3 is TGTGCCAGCAGTTACGGGACAGGGCGCTCCTACGAGCAGTACTTC.

The chain uses TRBV7-2 and TRBJ1-1, with D tentatively TRBD1 (5 bases). The CDR3 sequence is 14 residues long. CDR1 and CDR2 (germline): SGHTA, FQGNSA. V dropped 2 bases and J dropped 2 bases, with 9 bases sitting between them. The CDR3 protein is CASSLRGFNTEAFF. In DNA form, the CDR3 reads TGTGCCAGCAGCTTAAGGGGATTTAACACTGAAGCTTTCTTT.

The J gene is TRBJ1-1, the V gene TRBV4-1, with D unclear. Trimming took 0 bases from V and 4 from J, leaving 9 bases between them. The germline CDR1 and CDR2 sequences are MGHRA and YSYEKL. This CDR3 has 14 residues. CDR3 loop: CASSQDTSGTEAFF. DNA of the CDR3: TGCGCCAGCAGCCAAGATACGTCGGGCACTGAAGCTTTCTTT.

This rearrangement joins TRBV18 to TRBJ1-2; D possibly corresponds to TRBD1 (6 bases). This CDR3 contains 12 residues. The V and J ends lost 8 bases and 6 bases respectively, with 13 bases between them. Germline lookup yields CDR1 KGHSH and CDR2 LQKENI. For the CDR3, the DNA is TGTGCCAGCGAAGGCCAGGGGAATGGCTACACCTTC. This sequence encodes CASEGQGNGYTF.

The chain uses TRBV18 and TRBJ1-5, with TRBD1 identical over 8 bases. V lost 4 bases, J lost 4 bases, and 3 bases stayed unmatched. Germline lookup yields CDR1 KGHSH and CDR2 LQKENI. The CDR3 is made up of 14 amino acids. The CDR3 DNA sequence: TGTGCCAGCTCACTAAACAGGGGGAATCAGCCCCAGCATTTT. Its protein product is CASSLNRGNQPQHF.

The J gene is TRBJ2-5, the V gene TRBV30, with D possibly being TRBD2 (7 bases). The CDR3 covers 15 residues. The germline V gene has CDR1 GTSNPN and CDR2 SVGIG (reference sequence). V lost 0 bases and J lost 9, with 20 bases in between. CDR3 sequence reads: CAWSVGGGSMVAQYF. The CDR3 DNA follows: TGTGCCTGGAGTGTAGGGGGGGGGTCGATGGTGGCCCAGTACTTC.

A few counts support this clone. This rearrangement joins TRBV29-1 to TRBJ1-2, with D hard to call. V gave up 7 bases and J gave up 4 bases, with 13 bases separating them. The CDR3 spans 12 residues. Germline V gene lookup returns CDR1 SQVTM and CDR2 ANQGSEA. DNA of the CDR3: TGCAGCGCCCGACGGGGAGCCTATGGCTACACCTTC. It codes for CSARRGAYGYTF.

This clone was observed a single time. J is TRBJ1-1 and V is TRBV5-4, with a possible D match to TRBD1 (5 bases). CDR1 and CDR2 (germline): SGHNT, YYREEE (reference sequence). The CDR3 contains 15 residues. Trimming left V 4 bases short and J 5 bases short, with 18 bases between. This CDR3 reads CASSPPVGGGTEAFF. For the CDR3, the DNA is TGTGCCAGCAGCCCACCCGTGGGGGGAGGGACTGAAGCTTTCTTT. Together with reference TRBV5-4 and TRBJ1-1, the CDR3 gives the full variable domain: ETGVTQSPTHLIKTRGQQVTLRCSSQSGHNTVSWYQQALGQGPQFIFQYYREEENGRGNFPPRFSGLQFPNYSSELNVNALELDDSALYLCASSPPVGGGTEAFFGQGTRLTVV.

This clone was observed once. The rearrangement uses TRBV5-4 and TRBJ2-3; 13 bases are shared with TRBD2. CDR1 and CDR2 (germline): SGHNT, YYREEE (reference sequence). The V gene end was trimmed by 1 base and the J gene end by 4 bases; junction bases not matched to a gene: 0. The CDR3 sequence is 15 residues long. CDR3 residues: CASSLTSGGADTQYF. DNA of the CDR3: TGTGCCAGCAGCTTGACTAGCGGGGGGGCAGATACGCAGTATTTT.

This CDR3 is CASSLESRSYNEQFF. The DNA of the CDR3 is TGTGCCAGCAGCTTGGAGTCGCGGTCCTACAATGAGCAGTTCTTC. The J gene is TRBJ2-1, the V gene TRBV5-4, with no clear D. This CDR3 spans 15 amino acids. Germline V CDR1 and CDR2: SGHNT, YYREEE (reference sequence). V was cut by 0 bases and J by 1 base, with 8 bases left in between. The full variable domain, its missing parts supplied by reference TRBV5-4 and TRBJ2-1, is ETGVTQSPTHLIKTRGQQVTLRCSSQSGHNTVSWYQQALGQGPQFIFQYYREEENGRGNFPPRFSGLQFPNYSSELNVNALELDDSALYLCASSLESRSYNEQFFGPGTRLTVL.

This clone is a singleton in its sample. This chain joins TRBV5-4 and TRBJ2-2, with D possibly TRBD1 on 6 matching bases. The CDR3 consists of 15 residues. Trimming removed 4 bases at V and 1 base at J, with 11 bases between. Germline V lookup: CDR1 SGHNT, CDR2 YYREEE (reference sequence). DNA for the CDR3: TGTGCCAGCAGCACCAAGGGACAGAACACCGGGGAGCTGTTTTTT. Encoded protein: CASSTKGQNTGELFF.

The rearrangement links TRBV11-2 to TRBJ1-1; weak D call: TRBD1 (5 bases). V lost 2 bases and J lost 1, with 17 bases in between. CDR1 is SGHAT and CDR2 is FQNNGV in the germline V gene. The CDR3 spans 17 residues. CDR3 sequence reads: CASSLNLPRGGNTEAFF. DNA for the CDR3: TGTGCCAGCAGCTTAAACCTGCCGCGGGGGGGGAACACTGAAGCTTTCTTT.

The CDR3 nucleotides read TGCGCCAGCAGCCCCCCGTACGACAGCTTCACAGATACGCAGTATTTT. It codes for CASSPPYDSFTDTQYF. V is TRBV5-1 and J is TRBJ2-3; perhaps TRBD1 as D (5 bases). V shed 4 bases and J shed 2 bases, with 17 bases lying between them. The CDR3 runs to 16 residues. Germline V lookup: CDR1 SGHRS, CDR2 YFSETQ.

V gene TRBV7-9 combines with J gene TRBJ1-1; 8 nucleotides agree with TRBD1. The V gene end was trimmed by 5 bases and the J gene end by 2 bases; junction bases not matched to a gene: 10. Germline CDR1 and CDR2: SEHNR and FQNEAQ (reference sequence). The CDR3 is 16 amino acids. The CDR3 sequence is CASSPDRVRFNTEAFF. As DNA, the CDR3 is TGTGCCAGCAGCCCGGACAGGGTCCGGTTTAACACTGAAGCTTTCTTT.

In nucleotides, the CDR3 is TGTGCCAGCAGCCAAAAGTCCGCCAGGGTGTCCTATGGCTACACCTTC. Translation gives CASSQKSARVSYGYTF. This rearrangement joins TRBV7-6 to TRBJ1-2; D is possibly TRBD1 (5 bases). The ends were cut back, 5 bases at V and 4 bases at J, with 20 bases in the middle. CDR3 length: 16 amino acids. Germline CDR1 reads SGHVS; CDR2 reads FNYEAQ.

In nucleotides, the CDR3 is TGTGCCAGCAAAACAGGGAACTATGGCTACACCTTC. Encoded protein: CASKTGNYGYTF. The chain employs TRBV28 and TRBJ1-2, with D tentatively TRBD1 (6 bases). CDR3 size: 12 residues. V was cut by 7 bases and J by 2 bases, with 8 bases left in between. Germline V gives CDR1 MDHEN, CDR2 SYDVKM.

This chain uses TRBV15 with TRBJ1-1; a possible D gene is TRBD1 (6 bases). The V end was cut by 0 bases, the J end by 3 bases, with 8 bases between. This CDR3 spans 14 amino acids. Germline lookup yields CDR1 LNHNV and CDR2 YYDKDF (reference sequence). The CDR3 loop is CATSRDTGYTEAFF. In DNA form, the CDR3 reads TGTGCCACCAGCAGAGATACAGGGTACACTGAAGCTTTCTTT.

The chain combines TRBV5-1 with TRBJ2-3, with D perhaps matching TRBD1 (5 bases). This CDR3 is 15 amino acids long. Germline V gives CDR1 SGHRS, CDR2 YFSETQ. V lost 0 bases and J lost 2, with 10 bases in between. The CDR3 is CASSLGDRSTDTQYF. DNA for the CDR3: TGCGCCAGCAGCTTGGGAGACAGATCCACAGATACGCAGTATTTT.